The 21 T cell receptor beta chains listed next were all sequenced from one sample in a study of technical replicates of blood from a few donors. The table came from immunoSEQ multiplex PCR; TCRdb's copy has only in-frame clones and leaves some out. The data contain under 85,000 clones, roughly 92% of them singletons. Sample: T cells isolated from PBMCs. Receptor source: a human donor in good health.

The V call is TRBV4-1, the J call TRBJ1-1; D not certain. Trimming shortened V by 1 base and J by 2 bases, and 5 bases separated the two germline ends. The length of the CDR3 is 13 residues. In germline, CDR1 is MGHRA, CDR2 YSYEKL. In DNA form, the CDR3 reads TGCGCCAGCAGCCAAGTACTAAACACTGAAGCTTTCTTT. Protein sequence: CASSQVLNTEAFF.

The chain couples TRBV28 to TRBJ1-5; TRBD1 is a possible D gene (5 bases). Between the trimmed V and J ends, which lost 6 bases and 6 bases, there was a span of 18 bases. Germline V gene sequence: CDR1 MDHEN, CDR2 SYDVKM. The CDR3 extends over 15 amino acids. CDR3 sequence reads: CASSTNGGTPQPQHF. CDR3 coding DNA: TGTGCCAGCAGCACTAACGGCGGGACCCCTCAGCCCCAGCATTTT. The variable domain in full, completed from reference TRBV28 and TRBJ1-5, reads DVKVTQSSRYLVKRTGEKVFLECVQDMDHENMFWYRQDPGLGLRLIYFSYDVKMKEKGDIPEGYSVSREKKERFSLILESASTNQTSMYLCASSTNGGTPQPQHFGDGTRLSIL.

The chain couples TRBV7-8 to TRBJ1-4, with D possibly matching TRBD1 (5 bases). Trimming shortened V by 5 bases and J by 0 bases, and 7 bases separated the two germline ends. Germline V CDR1 and CDR2: SGHVS, FQNEAQ. The CDR3 is 14 amino acids. The CDR3 DNA follows: TGTGCCAGCAGCGTACAGGCAACTAATGAAAAACTGTTTTTT. It codes for CASSVQATNEKLFF.

This clone was seen just once. The chain combines TRBV7-3 with TRBJ1-1; no firm D call. Trimming took off 1 base at V and 0 bases at J, with 9 bases between the two ends. CDR1 and CDR2 (germline): SGHTA, FQGTGA. This CDR3 is 15 amino acids long. The CDR3 is CASSLSRGMNTEAFF. The CDR3 bases are TGTGCCAGCAGCTTAAGTAGAGGCATGAACACTGAAGCTTTCTTT.

V usage is TRBV2 and J usage is TRBJ2-5, with TRBD2 matching over 7 bases. V trimming: 3 bases; J trimming: 6 bases; junction bases outside the gene matches: 10. There are 15 residues in the CDR3. Germline-derived CDR1 and CDR2 are SNHLY and FYNNEI. The CDR3 reads CASSDLTSNHQTQYF. CDR3 sequence (DNA): TGTGCCAGCAGTGACTTGACTAGCAATCACCAGACCCAGTACTTC.

This chain links TRBV12-5 with TRBJ1-1; D ambiguous. V shed 6 bases and J shed 2 bases, with 10 bases lying between them. Per the germline V gene, CDR1 is LGHNT and CDR2 is FRNRAP. This CDR3 has 13 residues. CDR3 nucleotide sequence: TGTGCTAGTGGCGATGGAGTAAACACTGAAGCTTTCTTT. The encoded protein is CASGDGVNTEAFF.

The chain has TRBV29-1 and TRBJ1-2; D perhaps matches TRBD1 (6 bases). Trimming took off 7 bases at V and 8 bases at J, with 17 bases between the two ends. The CDR3 has 12 amino acids. CDR1 is SQVTM and CDR2 is ANQGSEA in the germline V gene. Here the CDR3 DNA reads TGCAGCGGGGACCAGGGGCCTTGGGGCTACACCTTC. Residues: CSGDQGPWGYTF.

V and J are TRBV7-9 and TRBJ1-2, with no clear D. The CDR3 sequence is 15 residues long. Germline V gene lookup returns CDR1 SEHNR and CDR2 FQNEAQ (reference sequence). Trimming removed 4 bases from V and 7 bases from J, with 19 bases in between. The CDR3 region has the DNA TGTGCCAGCAGCTCTATTTGGGCCCCTAATTCTGGCTACACCTTC. It is translated as CASSSIWAPNSGYTF.

This clone was detected only once. J is TRBJ1-2 and V is TRBV30; 10 nucleotides agree with TRBD1. Germline V gene data show CDR1 as GTSNPN and CDR2 as SVGIG (reference sequence). Losses at the gene ends were 5 bases for V and 8 bases for J; bases not matched to a gene: 11. This CDR3 has 14 amino acids. CDR3 sequence (DNA): TGTGCCTGGCCACACCCCGGGACAGGGGTCGGCTACACCTTC. It translates to CAWPHPGTGVGYTF.

The rearrangement uses TRBV20-1 and TRBJ1-5, with D tentatively TRBD1 (5 bases). V lost 1 base and J lost 9, with 7 bases in between. Germline V gives CDR1 DFQATT, CDR2 SNEGSKA (reference sequence). The CDR3 extends over 11 amino acids. CDR3 coding DNA: TGCAGTGCTAGAGGGGGGGGGCCCCAGCATTTT. Translated, it gives CSARGGGPQHF.

This chain connects TRBV6-5 to TRBJ2-7, with TRBD2 matching 9 bases. Losses at the gene ends were 6 bases for V and 4 bases for J; bases not matched to a gene: 7. This CDR3 spans 14 amino acids. Looked up from germline, CDR1 is MNHEY and CDR2 is SVGAGI. CDR3 nucleotides: TGTGCCAGCAGGACTAGCGGAGCAGAATACGAGCAGTACTTC. Translated, it gives CASRTSGAEYEQYF.

The gene calls are TRBV10-3 and TRBJ2-3; D possibly corresponds to TRBD1 (6 bases). The CDR3 totals 13 residues. Germline CDR1 reads ENHRY; CDR2 reads SYGVKD. Trimming shortened V by 4 bases and J by 1 base, and 6 bases separated the two germline ends. CDR3 sequence: CAISGQGTDTQYF. CDR3 DNA sequence: TGTGCCATCAGTGGACAGGGCACAGATACGCAGTATTTT.

This clone has a single count. V gene TRBV19 combines with J gene TRBJ1-1; D possibly corresponds to TRBD1 (6 bases). The CDR3 extends over 12 amino acids. V lost 9 bases to trimming and J lost 10 bases, with 18 bases between them. CDR1 is LNHDA and CDR2 is SQIVND in the germline V gene (reference sequence). The CDR3 DNA reads as TGTGCCAGCTCCCCGGGGGGCTGGGTAGCTTTCTTT. This codes for CASSPGGWVAFF. The variable domain in full, with the rest retrieved from reference TRBV19 and TRBJ1-1, is DGGITQSPKYLFRKEGQNVTLSCEQNLNHDAMYWYRQDPGQGLRLIYYSQIVNDFQKGDIAEGYSVSREKKESFPLTVTSAQKNPTAFYLCASSPGGWVAFFGQGTRLTVV.

The rearrangement links TRBV29-1 to TRBJ1-1, with 7 bases fitting TRBD1. Germline V lookup: CDR1 SQVTM, CDR2 ANQGSEA. The CDR3 has 14 amino acids. V was pared by 5 bases and J by 1 base, with 7 bases of the junction left unmatched. The CDR3 bases are TGCAGCGTTACTGACAGGGTCCGGAACACTGAAGCTTTCTTT. This sequence encodes CSVTDRVRNTEAFF.

The chain links TRBV28 to TRBJ1-5, with D unresolved. This CDR3 contains 15 residues. V dropped 1 base and J dropped 5 bases, with 12 bases sitting between them. Germline lookup yields CDR1 MDHEN and CDR2 SYDVKM. The CDR3 region is CASSLSLLAHQPQHF. CDR3 nucleotides: TGTGCCAGCAGTTTATCCCTCCTAGCCCATCAGCCCCAGCATTTT.

The chain has TRBV11-3 and TRBJ1-1; 7 bases fit TRBD1. CDR1 SGHNT and CDR2 YENEEA come from the germline V gene. This CDR3 is built from 16 residues. The trim removed 0 bases at V and 1 base at J, leaving 5 bases unmatched. The CDR3 spells CASSLEAWTGNTEAFF. The CDR3 DNA follows: TGTGCCAGCAGCTTAGAGGCCTGGACAGGGAACACTGAAGCTTTCTTT.

This rearrangement joins TRBV19 to TRBJ1-5; 7 nucleotides align to TRBD1. The CDR3 spans 16 residues. After removal of 1 base from V and 7 bases from J, the junction contained 10 bases not matched to a gene. The V gene's germline CDR1 is LNHDA and CDR2 SQIVND (reference sequence). CDR3 sequence (DNA): TGTGCCAGTAGTATAGCAACAGGGGAGATGGGGCAGCCCCAGCATTTT. Protein sequence: CASSIATGEMGQPQHF. Variable domain in full (rest from reference TRBV19 and TRBJ1-5): DGGITQSPKYLFRKEGQNVTLSCEQNLNHDAMYWYRQDPGQGLRLIYYSQIVNDFQKGDIAEGYSVSREKKESFPLTVTSAQKNPTAFYLCASSIATGEMGQPQHFGDGTRLSIL.

A few counts support this clone. The chain has TRBV7-2 and TRBJ1-5; D perhaps matches TRBD1 (5 bases). The CDR3 contains 16 residues. Trimming took 5 bases from V and 0 from J, leaving 14 bases between them. CDR1 and CDR2 from the germline V gene are SGHTA and FQGNSA. CDR3 DNA sequence: TGTGCCAGCAGCCGGGGGGGTCAGTATAGCAATCAGCCCCAGCATTTT. Its translation is CASSRGGQYSNQPQHF.

The chain couples TRBV7-9 to TRBJ2-7; weak D call: TRBD1 (5 bases). Per germline, CDR1 SEHNR and CDR2 FQNEAQ (reference sequence). The CDR3 loop spans 13 amino acids. Deletions cut 0 bases from V and 9 bases from J, with 12 bases between. This CDR3 is CASSLAGHRGQYF. In DNA form, the CDR3 reads TGTGCCAGCAGCTTAGCGGGCCATAGGGGGCAGTACTTC.

The chain joins TRBV6-1 to TRBJ1-6; D unclear. Trimming shortened V by 3 bases and J by 6 bases, and 9 bases separated the two germline ends. Germline V gives CDR1 MNHNS, CDR2 SASEGT. The CDR3 loop spans 14 amino acids. CDR3 DNA: TGTGCCAGCAGTGACCAGGCCGGTAATTCACCCCTCCACTTT. It translates to CASSDQAGNSPLHF.

The rearrangement uses TRBV2 and TRBJ1-1; TRBD1 agrees at 8 bases. The CDR3 is made up of 13 amino acids. Germline lookup yields CDR1 SNHLY and CDR2 FYNNEI. With V trimmed by 6 bases and J by 4 bases, 4 bases remained unmatched. Here the CDR3 DNA reads TGTGCCAGCAGCTCGACAGGGGTCACTGAAGCTTTCTTT. This encodes CASSSTGVTEAFF.